These 5 T cell receptor beta chains originate from one sample sequenced in a study of T cell repertoires in cytomegalovirus infection. TCRdb itself ran the reads through MiXCR, one entry per CDR3 protein. The sample carries 300,000 to 400,000 distinct CDR3 sequences, 15% to 20% recorded once. The sequencing input was PBMCs. The receptors stem from a human donor in good health (CMV status not recorded). Some clones in this sample may be carry-over from other donors' samples.

A few counts support this clonotype. The chain joins TRBV7-9 to TRBJ2-1; D could derive from TRBD1 or TRBD2 (5 bases each). From germline, CDR1 is SEHNR and CDR2 FQNEAQ (reference sequence). The CDR3 extends over 16 amino acids. V gave up 3 bases and J gave up 4 bases, with 16 bases separating them. This chain's CDR3 is CASSFGTATLYNEQFF. The CDR3, as DNA: TGTGCCAGCAGCTTTGGGACCGCAACACTTTACAATGAGCAGTTCTTC.

Points on this clonotype: One end of the junction does not line up with germline, which may come from a read error. This chain joins TRBV5-6 and TRBJ1-2; 8 bases map to TRBD1. This CDR3 region has 16 residues. Germline V gene data show CDR1 as SGHDT and CDR2 as YYEEEE. The CDR3 region is CASSASRDRFFYSYTF. The CDR3 coding sequence is TGTGCCAGCAGCGCGAGCCGGGACAGGTTCTTCTATAGCTACACCTTC. Together with reference TRBV5-6 and TRBJ1-2, the CDR3 gives the full variable domain: DAGVTQSPTHLIKTRGQQVTLRCSPKSGHDTVSWYQQALGQGPQFIFQYYEEEERQRGNFPDRFSGHQFPNYSSELNVNALLLGDSALYLCASSASRDRFFYSYTFGSGTRLTVV.

CDR3 region: CASSMDSLRAGKSYEQYF. CDR3 nucleotide sequence: TGTGCCAGTAGTATGGACAGCCTCCGGGCGGGAAAATCCTACGAGCAGTACTTC. This sequence joins TRBV19 and TRBJ2-7, with D perhaps matching TRBD1 or TRBD2 (6 bases each). Deletions cut 3 bases from V and 1 base from J, with 22 bases between. Germline-derived CDR1 and CDR2 are LNHDA and SQIVND (reference sequence). This CDR3 has 18 amino acids.

This clonotype was detected a few times. The CDR3 bases are TGTGCCAGCAGTTACGGGACTAGCGGCTCTGGGGCCAACGTCCTGACTTTC. It encodes CASSYGTSGSGANVLTF. The chain joins TRBV6-5 to TRBJ2-6, with 11 bases fitting TRBD2. V shed 2 bases, J shed 0 bases, and the junction held 0 bases outside the gene matches. Germline V gene data show CDR1 as MNHEY and CDR2 as SVGAGI. This CDR3 is built from 17 residues.

In regard to this clonotype: The junction does not match germline at one end; this may be a read error. The chain uses TRBV7-9 and TRBJ2-1; D is unresolved. Germline V gives CDR1 SEHNR, CDR2 FQNEAQ (reference sequence). The CDR3 spans 8 residues. CDR3 sequence: CASPSKVW. The DNA of the CDR3 is TGTGCCAGCCCCTCTAAAGTTTGG.